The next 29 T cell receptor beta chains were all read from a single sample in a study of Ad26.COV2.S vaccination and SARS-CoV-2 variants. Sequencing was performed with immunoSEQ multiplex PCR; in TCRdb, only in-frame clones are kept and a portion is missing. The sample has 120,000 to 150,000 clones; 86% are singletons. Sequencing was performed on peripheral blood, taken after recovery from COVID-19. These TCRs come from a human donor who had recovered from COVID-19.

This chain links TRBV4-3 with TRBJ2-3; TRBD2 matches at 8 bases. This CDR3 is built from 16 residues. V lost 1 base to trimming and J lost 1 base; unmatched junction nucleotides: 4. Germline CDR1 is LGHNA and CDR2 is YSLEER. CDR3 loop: CASSQVTGGGTDTQYF. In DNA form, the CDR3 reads TGCGCCAGCAGCCAAGTCACGGGGGGGGGCACAGATACGCAGTATTTT.

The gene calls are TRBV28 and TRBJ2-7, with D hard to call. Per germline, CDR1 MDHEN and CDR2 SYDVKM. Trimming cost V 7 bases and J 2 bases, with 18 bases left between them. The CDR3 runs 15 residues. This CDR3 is CASNRVLGNTYEQYF. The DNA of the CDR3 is TGTGCCAGCAATCGGGTCCTGGGGAACACCTACGAGCAGTACTTC.

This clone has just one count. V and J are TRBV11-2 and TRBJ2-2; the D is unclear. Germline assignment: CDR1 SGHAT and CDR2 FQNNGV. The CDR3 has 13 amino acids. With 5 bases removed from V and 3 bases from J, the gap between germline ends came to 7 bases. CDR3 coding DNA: TGTGCCAGCAGCCCGACGGACACCGGGGAGCTGTTTTTT. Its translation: CASSPTDTGELFF.

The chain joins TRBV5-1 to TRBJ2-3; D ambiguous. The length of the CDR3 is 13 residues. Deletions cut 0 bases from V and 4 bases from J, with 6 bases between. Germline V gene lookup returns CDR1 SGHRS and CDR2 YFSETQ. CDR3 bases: TGCGCCAGCAGCTTGGCCCCCCCAGATACGCAGTATTTT. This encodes CASSLAPPDTQYF.

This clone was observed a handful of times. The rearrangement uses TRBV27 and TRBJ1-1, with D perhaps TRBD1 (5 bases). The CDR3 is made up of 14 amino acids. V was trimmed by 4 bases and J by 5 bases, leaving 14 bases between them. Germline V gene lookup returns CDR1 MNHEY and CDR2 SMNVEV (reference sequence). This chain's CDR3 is CASSSRGGMTEAFF. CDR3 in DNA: TGTGCCAGCAGTTCCCGCGGGGGAATGACTGAAGCTTTCTTT.

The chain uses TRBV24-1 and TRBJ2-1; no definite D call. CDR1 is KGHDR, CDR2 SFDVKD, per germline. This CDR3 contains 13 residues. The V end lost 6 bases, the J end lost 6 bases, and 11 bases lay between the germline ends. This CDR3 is CATSSQGRNEQFF. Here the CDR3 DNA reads TGTGCCACCAGTTCCCAAGGGCGCAATGAGCAGTTCTTC.

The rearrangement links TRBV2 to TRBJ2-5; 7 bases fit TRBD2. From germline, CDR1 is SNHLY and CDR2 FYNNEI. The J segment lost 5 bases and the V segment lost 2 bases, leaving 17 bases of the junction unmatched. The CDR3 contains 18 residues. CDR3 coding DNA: TGTGCCAGCAGTGAATTTCCGGGACTATTTTCATTTCAGGAGACCCAGTACTTC. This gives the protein CASSEFPGLFSFQETQYF.

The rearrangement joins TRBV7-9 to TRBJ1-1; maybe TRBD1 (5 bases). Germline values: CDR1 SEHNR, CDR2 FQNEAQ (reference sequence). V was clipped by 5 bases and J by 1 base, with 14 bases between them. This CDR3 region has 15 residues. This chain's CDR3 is CASSVLQVKNTEAFF. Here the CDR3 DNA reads TGTGCCAGCAGCGTTTTACAGGTAAAGAACACTGAAGCTTTCTTT.

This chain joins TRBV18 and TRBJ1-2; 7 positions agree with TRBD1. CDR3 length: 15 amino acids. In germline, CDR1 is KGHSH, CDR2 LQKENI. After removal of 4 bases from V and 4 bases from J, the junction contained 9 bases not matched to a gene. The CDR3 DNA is TGTGCCAGCTCACTACACAGGGGAGTTGGCTATGGCTACACCTTC. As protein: CASSLHRGVGYGYTF.

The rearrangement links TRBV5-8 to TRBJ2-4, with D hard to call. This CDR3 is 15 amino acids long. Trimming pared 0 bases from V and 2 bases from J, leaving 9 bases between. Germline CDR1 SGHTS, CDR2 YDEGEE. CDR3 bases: TGTGCCAGCAGCTTGGGGATTTGGACCAAAAACATTCAGTACTTC. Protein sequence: CASSLGIWTKNIQYF.

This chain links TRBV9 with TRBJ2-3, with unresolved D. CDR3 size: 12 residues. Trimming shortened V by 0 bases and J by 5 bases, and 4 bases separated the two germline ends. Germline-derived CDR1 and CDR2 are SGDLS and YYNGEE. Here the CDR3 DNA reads TGTGCCAGCAGCGTAGAAGGAGATACGCAGTATTTT. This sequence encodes CASSVEGDTQYF.

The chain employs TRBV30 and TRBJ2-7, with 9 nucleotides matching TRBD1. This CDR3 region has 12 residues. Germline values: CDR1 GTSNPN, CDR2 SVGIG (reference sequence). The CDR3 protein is CALGQGIYEQYF. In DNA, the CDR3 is TGTGCATTAGGACAGGGGATTTACGAGCAGTACTTC.

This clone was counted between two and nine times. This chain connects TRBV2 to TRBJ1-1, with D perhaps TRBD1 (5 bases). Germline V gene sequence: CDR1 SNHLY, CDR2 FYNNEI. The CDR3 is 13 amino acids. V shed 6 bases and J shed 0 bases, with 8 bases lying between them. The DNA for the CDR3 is TGTGCCAGCAGCCGACAGATGAACACTGAAGCTTTCTTT. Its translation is CASSRQMNTEAFF.

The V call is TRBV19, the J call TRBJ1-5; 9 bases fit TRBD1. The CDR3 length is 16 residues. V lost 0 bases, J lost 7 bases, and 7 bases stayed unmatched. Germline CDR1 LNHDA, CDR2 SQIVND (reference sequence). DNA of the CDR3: TGTGCCAGTAGTATAGATACGGGACAGGGTATGCAGCCCCAGCATTTT. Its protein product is CASSIDTGQGMQPQHF. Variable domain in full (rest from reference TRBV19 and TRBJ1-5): DGGITQSPKYLFRKEGQNVTLSCEQNLNHDAMYWYRQDPGQGLRLIYYSQIVNDFQKGDIAEGYSVSREKKESFPLTVTSAQKNPTAFYLCASSIDTGQGMQPQHFGDGTRLSIL.

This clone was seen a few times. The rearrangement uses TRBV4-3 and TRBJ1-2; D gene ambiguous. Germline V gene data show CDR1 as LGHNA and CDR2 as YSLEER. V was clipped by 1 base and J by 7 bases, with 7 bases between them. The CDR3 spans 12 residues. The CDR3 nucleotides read TGCGCCAGCAGCCAAGGTCGGGGTGGCTACACCTTC. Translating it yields CASSQGRGGYTF.

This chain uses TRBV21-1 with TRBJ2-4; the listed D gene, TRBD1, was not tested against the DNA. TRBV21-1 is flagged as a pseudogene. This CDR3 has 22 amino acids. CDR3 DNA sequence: TGTGCCAGCAGCAAAGAAAAACTGGTAGCCCGGGACAGAGGGATAGCCAAAAACATTCAGTACTTC. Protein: CASSKEKLVARDRGIAKNIQYF.

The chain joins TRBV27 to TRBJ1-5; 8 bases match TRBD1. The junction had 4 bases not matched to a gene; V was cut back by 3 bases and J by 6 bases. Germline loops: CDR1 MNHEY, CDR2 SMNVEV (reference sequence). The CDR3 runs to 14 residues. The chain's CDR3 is CASSLQGAGQPQHF. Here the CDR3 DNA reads TGTGCCAGCAGTTTGCAGGGGGCAGGTCAGCCCCAGCATTTT.

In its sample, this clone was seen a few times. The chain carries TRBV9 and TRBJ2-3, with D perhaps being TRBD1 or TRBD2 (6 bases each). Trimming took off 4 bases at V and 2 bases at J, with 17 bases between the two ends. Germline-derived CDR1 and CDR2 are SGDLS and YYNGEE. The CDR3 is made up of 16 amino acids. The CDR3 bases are TGTGCCAGCAGCTTGCTCGGGGGCCTCCTCACAGATACGCAGTATTTT. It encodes CASSLLGGLLTDTQYF.

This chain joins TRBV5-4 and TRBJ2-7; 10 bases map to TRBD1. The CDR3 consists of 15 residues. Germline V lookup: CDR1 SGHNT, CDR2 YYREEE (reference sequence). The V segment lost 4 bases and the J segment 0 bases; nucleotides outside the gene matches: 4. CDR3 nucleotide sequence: TGTGCCAGCAGCCCGGACAGGGGGGGCTCCTACGAGCAGTACTTC. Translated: CASSPDRGGSYEQYF. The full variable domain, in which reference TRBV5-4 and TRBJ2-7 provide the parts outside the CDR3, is ETGVTQSPTHLIKTRGQQVTLRCSSQSGHNTVSWYQQALGQGPQFIFQYYREEENGRGNFPPRFSGLQFPNYSSELNVNALELDDSALYLCASSPDRGGSYEQYFGPGTRLTVT.

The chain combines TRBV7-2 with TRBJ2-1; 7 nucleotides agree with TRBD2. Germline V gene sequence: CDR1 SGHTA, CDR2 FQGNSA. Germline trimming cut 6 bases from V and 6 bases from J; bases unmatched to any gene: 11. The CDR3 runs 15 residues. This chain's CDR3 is CASSPLGEGFNEQFF. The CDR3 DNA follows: TGTGCCAGCAGTCCCTTGGGGGAGGGATTCAATGAGCAGTTCTTC.

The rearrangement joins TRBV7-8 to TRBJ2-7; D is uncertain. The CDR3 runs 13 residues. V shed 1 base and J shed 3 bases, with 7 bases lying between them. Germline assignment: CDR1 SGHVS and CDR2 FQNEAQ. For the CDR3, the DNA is TGTGCCAGCAGCTTAGACCCCCGCTACGAGCAGTACTTC. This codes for CASSLDPRYEQYF.

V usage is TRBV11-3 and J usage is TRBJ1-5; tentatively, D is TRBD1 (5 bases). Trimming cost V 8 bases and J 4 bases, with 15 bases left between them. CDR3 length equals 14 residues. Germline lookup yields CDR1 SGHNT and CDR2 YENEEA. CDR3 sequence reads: CASLEGPTNQPQHF. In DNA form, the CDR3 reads TGTGCCAGCCTCGAGGGGCCAACGAATCAGCCCCAGCATTTT.

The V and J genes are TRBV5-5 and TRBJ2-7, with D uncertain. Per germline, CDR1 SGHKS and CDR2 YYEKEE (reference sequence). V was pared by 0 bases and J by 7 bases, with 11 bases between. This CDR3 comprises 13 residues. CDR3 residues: CASSLDPKAEQYF. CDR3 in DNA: TGTGCCAGCAGCTTGGACCCCAAGGCGGAGCAGTACTTC.

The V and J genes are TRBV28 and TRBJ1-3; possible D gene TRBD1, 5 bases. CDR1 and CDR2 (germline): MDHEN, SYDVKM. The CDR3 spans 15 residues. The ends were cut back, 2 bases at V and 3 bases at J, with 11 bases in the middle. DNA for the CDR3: TGTGCCAGCAGTTTAAGGTTGGGGGGTGGAAACACCATATATTTT. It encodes CASSLRLGGGNTIYF.

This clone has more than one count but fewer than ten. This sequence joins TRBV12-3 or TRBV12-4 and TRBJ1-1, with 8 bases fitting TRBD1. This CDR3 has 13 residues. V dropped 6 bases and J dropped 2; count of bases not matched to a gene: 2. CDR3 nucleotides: TGTGCCAGCAGAGGACAGGGTAACACTGAAGCTTTCTTT. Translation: CASRGQGNTEAFF.

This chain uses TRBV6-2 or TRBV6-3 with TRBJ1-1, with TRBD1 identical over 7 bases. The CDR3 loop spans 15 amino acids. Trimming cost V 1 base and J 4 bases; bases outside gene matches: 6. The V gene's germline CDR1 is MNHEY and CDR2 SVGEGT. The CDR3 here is CASSYYRGGGTEAFF. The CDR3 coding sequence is TGTGCCAGCAGTTACTACAGGGGAGGGGGCACTGAAGCTTTCTTT.

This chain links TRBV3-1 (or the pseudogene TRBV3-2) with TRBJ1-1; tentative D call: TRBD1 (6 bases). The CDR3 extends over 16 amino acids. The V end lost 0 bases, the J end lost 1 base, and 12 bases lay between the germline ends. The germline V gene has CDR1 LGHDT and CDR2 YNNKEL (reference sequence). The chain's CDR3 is CASSQDRKQGNTEAFF. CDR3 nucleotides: TGTGCCAGCAGCCAAGATCGGAAACAGGGGAACACTGAAGCTTTCTTT.

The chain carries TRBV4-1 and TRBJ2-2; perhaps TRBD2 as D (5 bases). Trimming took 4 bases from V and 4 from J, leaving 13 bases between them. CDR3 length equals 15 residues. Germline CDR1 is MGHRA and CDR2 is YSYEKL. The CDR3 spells CASSLGLLSTGELFF. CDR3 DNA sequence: TGCGCCAGCAGCCTTGGACTTCTTAGCACCGGGGAGCTGTTTTTT.

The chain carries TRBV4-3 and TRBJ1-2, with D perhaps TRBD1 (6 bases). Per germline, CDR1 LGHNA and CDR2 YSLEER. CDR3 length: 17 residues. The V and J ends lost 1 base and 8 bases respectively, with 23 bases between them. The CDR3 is CASSQAGGASVLRGYTF. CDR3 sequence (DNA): TGCGCCAGCAGCCAAGCGGGGGGGGCCTCCGTTTTACGGGGCTACACCTTC.